What follows is one T cell receptor beta chain and its context. Its cognate antigen is unknown. Only in-frame clones appear in the TCRdb table, and some are missing; sequencing was by immunoSEQ multiplex PCR. The table has about 97,000 clones, roughly 84% seen once; the top ten hold over 15%. This sample was taken from a study of T cell responses to AZD1222 COVID-19 vaccine. The study's findings and limits: Vaccine-associated CD4 TCRs spanned spike, dominant at 160-218 and 743-854. Females made up more of the donors, who were largely white British, and clonal diversity may have come out too low. The study reported that nearly half of spike-specific TCRs target unmutated variant regions.

Germline V CDR1 and CDR2: LNHDA, SQIVND (reference sequence). This CDR3 spans 12 amino acids. The V end lost 8 bases, the J end lost 7 bases, and 14 bases lay between the germline ends. The sample here was peripheral blood, taken on day 0 of AZD1222 vaccination. This TCR derives from an adult in good health. The J gene is TRBJ1-1, the V gene TRBV19; tentatively, D is TRBD1 (6 bases). The CDR3 coding sequence is TGTGCCAGTTATTGGGGGGCTAATGAAGCTTTCTTT. It is translated as CASYWGANEAFF.